What follows is one TCR beta chain and its context. Its target is not known. This may arise from a read error, as a much more abundant clone is one base away. V shed 0 bases and J shed 3 bases, with 12 bases lying between them. CDR3 length equals 15 residues. Germline CDR1 is SGHTA and CDR2 is FQGNSA. MiXCR, run by TCRdb on the 5' RACE reads, gives a single entry per CDR3 protein. The sample records more than 110,000 distinct CDR3 sequences, 7% to 10% being singletons. This sample was taken from a study of CD8 T cells in ankylosing spondylitis. Notes on the study in general: Before this, some motif variants had been reported in reactive arthritis synovial fluid and blood.

What was sequenced was synovial fluid, either unsorted or a sorted T cell fraction (not recorded which). The chain recombines TRBV7-2 with TRBJ2-7, with D tentatively TRBD2 (6 bases). The receptor was isolated from a male donor with ankylosing spondylitis. This chain's CDR3 is CASSLARGSYYEQYF. The CDR3 coding sequence is TGTGCCAGCAGCTTAGCCCGGGGGTCATACTACGAGCAGTACTTC.